These T cell receptor beta chains were read from a single sample in a study of blood T cell repertoires in COVID-19. Profiling relied on immunoSEQ multiplex PCR, and the TCRdb table lists in-frame clones only, not all of them. The sample records 30,000 to 45,000 clones, roughly 90% being singletons. Material: peripheral blood. These TCRs come from a human donor in a cohort sampled during active COVID-19. Each CDR3 is given with its conserved first and last residue. Fields, in order: V gene, J gene, D gene, clone size, CDR3 DNA, CDR3 protein. The D gene is left open where the match is weak. Where a row states a size, it is once, few, many or the class of an expanded clone; other rows omit it.

TRBV4-1,TRBJ2-7,.,medium-sized,TGCGCCAGCAGCTACCGGGACTTCTCCTACGAGCAGTACTTC,CASSYRDFSYEQYF
TRBV5-6,TRBJ1-2,.,.,TGTGCCAGCAGCTTGCCCGGCAGGGGTTTCTATGGCTACACCTTC,CASSLPGRGFYGYTF
TRBV20-1,TRBJ2-4,TRBD2,.,TGCAGTGCTAGTCGACCGGGACTAGCCAAAGTGGGAGGGGAGAAAAACATTCAGTACTTC,CSASRPGLAKVGGEKNIQYF
TRBV6-2/TRBV6-3,TRBJ2-2,TRBD2,.,TGTGCCAGCAGTTCAGAGTTGATTGGGACTAGCGGGTCCGGGGAGCTGTTTTTT,CASSSELIGTSGSGELFF
TRBV14,TRBJ2-7,.,.,TGTGCCAGCAGCCAAGGATTCTTCGGGGTTTCCTACGAGCAGTACTTC,CASSQGFFGVSYEQYF
TRBV7-2,TRBJ2-5,.,.,TGTGCCAGCAGCCCGCAGGATCAAGAGACCCAGTACTTC,CASSPQDQETQYF
TRBV3-1/TRBV3-2,TRBJ2-7,.,once,TGTGCCAGCAGCGATCCGGGGACCTACGAGCAGTACTTC,CASSDPGTYEQYF
TRBV7-9,TRBJ2-7,.,.,TGTGCCAGCAGCTTGCGGGCCTCAGAGGACGAGCAGTACTTC,CASSLRASEDEQYF
TRBV6-6,TRBJ1-3,.,.,TGTGCCAGCAGAACCGGACAGTCCCCGCTTTGGAACACCATATATTTT,CASRTGQSPLWNTIYF
TRBV5-6,TRBJ1-2,.,.,TGTGCCAGCAGCTTGGCGCGGGAACCCTTCTATGGCTACACCTTC,CASSLAREPFYGYTF
TRBV11-3,TRBJ2-1,.,once,TGTGCCAGCAGCGAGCACAGGAGCTCCTACAATGAGCAGTTCTTC,CASSEHRSSYNEQFF
TRBV19,TRBJ2-6,.,.,TGTGCCAGTAGTATAGGTCAGGGCTCGGGGGCCAACGTCCTGACTTTC,CASSIGQGSGANVLTF
TRBV30,TRBJ1-1,.,.,TGTGCCTGGAGTGTACGCCTGGGAGTCACTGAAGCTTTCTTT,CAWSVRLGVTEAFF
TRBV5-1,TRBJ1-6,.,.,TGCGCCAGCAGCTTGGAGAGGCCTAATTCACCCCTCCACTTT,CASSLERPNSPLHF
TRBV27,TRBJ2-7,.,.,TGTGCCAGCCGGGCTAGCGCCTCCTACGAGCAGTACTTC,CASRASASYEQYF
TRBV11-2,TRBJ2-3,TRBD1,.,TGTGCCAGCAGCGAGAACACAGGGGCGAACACAGATACGCAGTATTTT,CASSENTGANTDTQYF
TRBV3-1/TRBV3-2,TRBJ2-4,TRBD1,.,TGTGCCAGCAGCCAAGACAGGGGGTTCGACATTCAGTACTTC,CASSQDRGFDIQYF
TRBV6-2/TRBV6-3,TRBJ2-2,.,few,TGTGCCAGCAGTGTAAAGAGGTCCGGGGAGCTGTTTTTT,CASSVKRSGELFF
TRBV11-3,TRBJ2-7,.,.,TGTGCCAGCAGCCCCTCCCCTGGTAAAGGAGTGTACGAGCAGTACTTC,CASSPSPGKGVYEQYF
TRBV19,TRBJ1-2,.,.,TGTGCCAGTAGCTTGGGGTCGCCGGGGGGCTACACCTTC,CASSLGSPGGYTF
TRBV3-1/TRBV3-2,TRBJ2-1,.,once,TGTGCCAGCAGCCAATTGGGGAGCTCCTACAATGAGCAGTTCTTC,CASSQLGSSYNEQFF
TRBV6-1,TRBJ2-2,.,.,TGTGCCAGCAGAAGAGGGTGGAACACCGGGGAGCTGTTTTTT,CASRRGWNTGELFF
TRBV4-1,TRBJ1-2,.,.,TGCGCCAGCAGCCCCAGGGTTTCGTTATCGGATGGCTACACCTTC,CASSPRVSLSDGYTF
TRBV18,TRBJ1-6,.,.,TGTGCCAGCTCACCAACGGACACGACGAGCTCCTATAATTCACCCCTCCACTTT,CASSPTDTTSSYNSPLHF
TRBV9,TRBJ2-6,TRBD2,.,TGTGCCAGCAGCGTGTCTAGCGGGAGTGGCGGGGCCAACGTCCTGACTTTC,CASSVSSGSGGANVLTF
TRBV6-4,TRBJ2-1,.,.,TGTGCCAGCAGTCCGTCAAACGGCGGCGGGGATGAGCAGTTCTTC,CASSPSNGGGDEQFF
TRBV25-1,TRBJ2-5,.,.,TGTGCCAGCAGATCCCCTGCTATACAGACCCAGTACTTC,CASRSPAIQTQYF
TRBV6-2/TRBV6-3,TRBJ2-3,.,.,TGTGCCAGCAGTGTCCCCAGGGGAGTGAGGGATACGCAGTATTTT,CASSVPRGVRDTQYF
TRBV19,TRBJ2-7,.,.,TGTGCCAGTAGTATAGACCGGGACTCCGAGCAGTACTTC,CASSIDRDSEQYF
TRBV9,TRBJ1-6,.,.,TGTGCCAGCAGCCTTTCGGACAGTAATAATTCACCCCTCCACTTT,CASSLSDSNNSPLHF